The clone carrying this T cell receptor (beta chain) was observed a few times. Its cognate antigen is unknown. This entry is derived from a study of T cells in localized non-small cell lung cancer. Study-wide points: Out of the top 100 tumor clones, a median around 56 were seen in adjacent lung. Density of T cells in blood, when higher, went with longer overall survival. Tumor showed lower T cell clonality than uninvolved adjacent lung, where it was highest.

V shed 4 bases and J shed 6 bases, with 16 bases lying between them. There are 15 residues in the CDR3. CDR1 SGHDT and CDR2 YYEEEE come from the germline V gene. The repertoire was sequenced with immunoSEQ multiplex PCR; TCRdb's copy has only in-frame clones and lacks some. Of around 41,000 clones in the sample, around 85% were seen once. The clonotype originates from a man between 40 and 70 years old with stage I lung adenocarcinoma. Material: peripheral blood, obtained before any cancer treatment. V is TRBV5-6 and J is TRBJ2-2, with a possible D match to TRBD1 (6 bases). The CDR3 DNA sequence: TGTGCCAGCAGCCGCCGGGACAATCTGGCCGGGGAGCTGTTTTTT. As protein: CASSRRDNLAGELFF.